The entry that follows covers one T cell receptor (beta chain) sequence. The antigen remains unidentified. This entry belongs to a study of OX40 agonist ivuxolimab in advanced cancers. Overall study context: The dose of intravenous ivuxolimab that patients received every 2 weeks ranged from 0.01 to 10 mg/kg. General study findings and limits: Among T cells, CD8+ cells averaged more expanded clones than CD4+ cells. Partial responders receiving 0.1-3.0 mg/kg showed among the lowest clonal expansion.

Sequencing was performed with immunoSEQ multiplex PCR; in TCRdb, only in-frame clones are kept and a portion is missing. The sample includes tens of thousands of clones, over 75% of them seen just once. The specimen comprised CD4+ or CD8+ T cells sorted from blood, sampled in a trial of the OX40 agonist ivuxolimab. This sequence was found in an adult with an advanced solid tumor such as melanoma, head and neck, liver or kidney cancer.

The DNA for the CDR3 is TGTGCCAGCAGTTCCCCGGGTGTGGTCTACGAGCAGTACTTC. This encodes CASSSPGVVYEQYF. V and J are TRBV28 and TRBJ2-7; D not resolved. V was pared by 4 bases and J by 3 bases, with 13 bases between. The CDR3 has 14 amino acids. The germline gives CDR1 MDHEN, CDR2 SYDVKM. Supplemented by reference TRBV28 and TRBJ2-7, the full variable domain reads DVKVTQSSRYLVKRTGEKVFLECVQDMDHENMFWYRQDPGLGLRLIYFSYDVKMKEKGDIPEGYSVSREKKERFSLILESASTNQTSMYLCASSSPGVVYEQYFGPGTRLTVT.